The entry that follows covers one T cell receptor (beta chain) sequence. The CDR3 is 14 amino acids. Germline V CDR1 and CDR2: MDHEN, SYDVKM. The ends were cut back, 5 bases at V and 0 bases at J, with 11 bases in the middle. The data stem from a study of OX40 agonist ivuxolimab in advanced cancers. The wider study: Clinicians treated patients with ivuxolimab, an agonistic anti-OX40 (CD134) antibody. Three patients showed partial responses: one hepatocellular carcinoma and two cutaneous melanoma cases. Participants averaged around 60 years of age (range about 23 to 80) and were less than 85% male.

Assay: immunoSEQ multiplex PCR; the TCRdb copy retains only in-frame clones and omits some. The sample holds fewer than 75,000 clones, approximately 86% seen once. The rearrangement links TRBV28 to TRBJ2-7; the D gene is possibly TRBD1 (5 bases). The source was CD4+ or CD8+ T cells sorted from blood, collected in a trial of the OX40 agonist ivuxolimab. This clonotype was sampled from an adult with an advanced solid tumor such as melanoma, head and neck, liver or kidney cancer. Written as DNA, the CDR3 is TGTGCCAGCAGTCCCAACAGGAACTCCTACGAGCAGTACTTC. Its translation: CASSPNRNSYEQYF.